Listed here are 21 T cell receptor beta chains from one sample, sequenced in a study of cytomegalovirus exposure and HLA in healthy donors. Primers included in the PCR were 60 Vbeta and 13 Jbeta primers. Method: immunoSEQ multiplex PCR; TCRdb's copy keeps in-frame clones and lacks some. This sample yields 150,000 to 200,000 clones, of which about four fifths are seen a single time; around 0.99% belongs to the top ten. Sequenced sample: PBMCs. The receptor set was obtained from a woman between 40 and 55 years old in good health and CMV-seronegative.

The chain recombines TRBV19 with TRBJ2-1; a possible D gene is TRBD2 (6 bases). V shed 10 bases and J shed 0 bases, with 16 bases lying between them. Germline V CDR1 and CDR2: LNHDA, SQIVND (reference sequence). This CDR3 is 15 amino acids long. CDR3 nucleotide sequence: TGTGCCACCTCGGGACTCCCGAGCTCCTACAATGAGCAGTTCTTC. Translating it yields CATSGLPSSYNEQFF.

As DNA, the CDR3 is TGTGCCAGTAGTACTTCAAACGTTGGAGGTAATTCACCCCTCCACTTT. Protein product: CASSTSNVGGNSPLHF. The chain has TRBV19 and TRBJ1-6, with D uncertain. The V end was cut by 4 bases, the J end by 6 bases, with 16 bases between. Germline lookup yields CDR1 LNHDA and CDR2 SQIVND (reference sequence). The CDR3 loop spans 16 amino acids.

This clone was detected a few times. CDR3 nucleotide sequence: TGCGCCAGCAGCTTGCGAGGGCGCAACACTGAAGCTTTCTTT. This sequence encodes CASSLRGRNTEAFF. This sequence joins TRBV5-1 and TRBJ1-1; D not resolved. Germline V gene sequence: CDR1 SGHRS, CDR2 YFSETQ. The germline V and J ends were trimmed by 1 base and 2 bases, with 9 bases remaining between them. The CDR3 consists of 14 residues.

The chain joins TRBV4-3 to TRBJ2-1, with 15 nucleotides matching TRBD2. The CDR3 spans 16 residues. Germline V gives CDR1 LGHNA, CDR2 YSLEER. Trimming removed 3 bases from V and 7 bases from J; junction bases left unmatched: 4. Here the CDR3 DNA reads TGCGCCAGCAGCCAGCCGGGACTAGCGGGGGGTAATGAGCAGTTCTTC. The encoded protein is CASSQPGLAGGNEQFF.

V usage is TRBV29-1 and J usage is TRBJ2-7; 7 nucleotides align to TRBD2. This CDR3 is 13 amino acids long. Trimming took 7 bases from V and 6 from J; bases not matched to a gene: 12. Germline CDR1 is SQVTM and CDR2 is ANQGSEA. CDR3 in DNA: TGCAGCGCCGGGCTTGGGGGGGGAAGCGAGCAGTACTTC. Amino acids: CSAGLGGGSEQYF.

The V and J genes are TRBV5-1 and TRBJ2-3; TRBD2 aligns across 7 bases. The CDR3 is made up of 16 amino acids. Germline values: CDR1 SGHRS, CDR2 YFSETQ. V lost 4 bases, J lost 2 bases, and 10 bases stayed unmatched. CDR3 bases: TGCGCCAGCAGCCCCGCGGCTAGCGGACTCACAGATACGCAGTATTTT. This gives the protein CASSPAASGLTDTQYF.

In nucleotides, the CDR3 is TGTGCCAGCAGCTTGGGCAGGAACTCCTACGAGCAGTACGTC. Its translation: CASSLGRNSYEQYV. The J gene is TRBJ2-7, the V gene TRBV7-2; D is unresolved. The germline V and J ends were trimmed by 3 bases and 0 bases, with 9 bases remaining between them. CDR3 length: 14 amino acids. Per germline, CDR1 SGHTA and CDR2 FQGNSA.

About this clone itself: At one end the junction does not follow the germline gene, possibly because of a read error. This sample includes further DNA sequences coding for the same CDR3. V is TRBV30 and J is TRBJ1-3; D not certain. The germline gives CDR1 GTSNPN, CDR2 SVGIG (reference sequence). CDR3 length equals 13 residues. DNA for the CDR3: TGTGCCTGGACAGCGACGGCTGGAAACACCATATACTTT. It encodes CAWTATAGNTIYF.

V usage is TRBV7-2 and J usage is TRBJ1-2; TRBD1 aligns across 7 bases. Germline V gene sequence: CDR1 SGHTA, CDR2 FQGNSA. After removal of 2 bases from V and 6 bases from J, the junction contained 12 bases not matched to a gene. CDR3 length: 16 residues. As DNA, the CDR3 is TGTGCCAGCAGCTTACTCGACAGGGCGCGGGTCGATGGCTACACCTTC. Translation gives CASSLLDRARVDGYTF.

The J gene is TRBJ1-3, the V gene TRBV18, with D possibly matching TRBD1 (6 bases). V gave up 1 base and J gave up 0 bases, with 13 bases separating them. The CDR3 is 17 amino acids. In germline, CDR1 is KGHSH, CDR2 LQKENI. The CDR3 bases are TGTGCCAGCTCACCACGGGTGGGGGCCTCCTCTGGAAACACCATATATTTT. Translated, it gives CASSPRVGASSGNTIYF.

This clone was seen a handful of times. This rearrangement joins TRBV5-6 to TRBJ1-2; D possibly corresponds to TRBD1 (5 bases). The V end lost 4 bases, the J end lost 2 bases, and 9 bases lay between the germline ends. This CDR3 spans 13 amino acids. Germline V CDR1 and CDR2: SGHDT, YYEEEE. CDR3 sequence reads: CASSVDINYGYTF. DNA of the CDR3: TGTGCCAGCAGCGTGGACATCAACTATGGCTACACCTTC.

With regard to this clone: Germline and junction disagree at one end, which may indicate a read error. This sample also contains other DNA sequences that code for the same CDR3. V usage is TRBV6-1 and J usage is TRBJ1-3; D is undetermined. CDR3 size: 13 residues. Per the germline V gene, CDR1 is MNHNS and CDR2 is SASEGT. CDR3 nucleotide sequence: TGTGCCAGCAGCGAAGCGCGGGGAAACACCATATATTTT. This codes for CASSEARGNTIYF.

V gene TRBV6-5 combines with J gene TRBJ1-4; D is unclear. The V end was cut by 6 bases, the J end by 4 bases, with 15 bases between. The CDR3 is made up of 15 amino acids. Germline V gene sequence: CDR1 MNHEY, CDR2 SVGAGI. CDR3 DNA sequence: TGTGCCAGCAGACGCATGGCTGGTATTAATGAAAAACTGTTTTTT. It translates to CASRRMAGINEKLFF.

The gene calls are TRBV30 and TRBJ1-4; the D is unclear. Between the trimmed V and J ends, which lost 1 base and 7 bases, there was a span of 13 bases. CDR3 length: 14 residues. Germline assignment: CDR1 GTSNPN and CDR2 SVGIG (reference sequence). The DNA of the CDR3 is TGTGCCTGGAGTGCCGGCAACGCGGGTGAAAAACTGTTTTTT. Encoded protein: CAWSAGNAGEKLFF.

This chain joins TRBV15 and TRBJ2-1; the D gene is possibly TRBD1 (6 bases). V was pared by 3 bases and J by 8 bases, with 14 bases between. The CDR3 contains 14 residues. Germline values: CDR1 LNHNV, CDR2 YYDKDF (reference sequence). CDR3 DNA sequence: TGTGCCACCAGCAGTGCCCAGGGGTACGATGAGCAGTTCTTC. Its translation: CATSSAQGYDEQFF.

Only a few counts were recorded for this clone. The V call is TRBV7-9, the J call TRBJ1-1, with 8 bases identical to TRBD1. Losses at the gene ends were 2 bases for V and 0 bases for J; bases not matched to a gene: 8. Germline loops: CDR1 SEHNR, CDR2 FQNEAQ (reference sequence). The CDR3 totals 17 residues. CDR3 nucleotides: TGTGCCAGCAGCTTAATTACCGGGACAGGAATGAACACTGAAGCTTTCTTT. Translated: CASSLITGTGMNTEAFF.

The V call is TRBV27, the J call TRBJ1-2; maybe TRBD1 (5 bases). Trimming stripped 8 bases from V and 5 bases from J, with 18 bases between. This CDR3 has 14 amino acids. Germline CDR1 and CDR2: MNHEY and SMNVEV (reference sequence). The CDR3 region has the DNA TGTGCCAGCGGTATGACAGTTTCGCTATATGGCTACACCTTC. It is translated as CASGMTVSLYGYTF.

This clone was detected a few times. The chain combines TRBV4-2 with TRBJ1-1; possibly TRBD1 for D (6 bases). CDR1 is LGHNA and CDR2 is YNFKEQ in the germline V gene. The CDR3 sequence is 16 residues long. V lost 4 bases and J lost 0, with 15 bases in between. CDR3 in amino acids: CASSRKTTGLNTEAFF. The DNA of the CDR3 is TGTGCCAGCAGCCGTAAGACCACAGGGTTGAACACTGAAGCTTTCTTT.

Details on this clone: Other nucleotide sequences from this sample produce the same CDR3. V gene TRBV11-2 combines with J gene TRBJ2-1, with D maybe TRBD2 (5 bases). The CDR3 totals 15 residues. V dropped 5 bases and J dropped 0 bases, with 11 bases sitting between them. Looked up from germline, CDR1 is SGHAT and CDR2 is FQNNGV. The CDR3, as DNA: TGTGCCAGCAGCCCTAGACTAAGCTCCTACAATGAGCAGTTCTTC. Translation: CASSPRLSSYNEQFF. The complete variable domain, with remaining parts taken from reference TRBV11-2 and TRBJ2-1, reads EAGVAQSPRYKIIEKRQSVAFWCNPISGHATLYWYQQILGQGPKLLIQFQNNGVVDDSQLPKDRFSAERLKGVDSTLKIQPAKLEDSAVYLCASSPRLSSYNEQFFGPGTRLTVL.

This chain connects TRBV5-1 to TRBJ2-2; 16 nucleotides agree with TRBD2. Germline CDR1 reads SGHRS; CDR2 reads YFSETQ. CDR3 size: 15 residues. V shed 4 bases and J 10 bases; nucleotides not matched to a gene: 4. The CDR3 nucleotides read TGCGCCAGCAGCCCGGGACTAGCGGGAGGGCTGGAGCTGTTTTTT. It codes for CASSPGLAGGLELFF.

In its sample, this clone was seen a few times. The rearrangement links TRBV13 to TRBJ1-2, with TRBD1 as a possible D gene (5 bases). The CDR3 sequence is 12 residues long. CDR1 PRHDT and CDR2 FYEKMQ come from the germline V gene (reference sequence). V lost 5 bases to trimming and J lost 9 bases, with 13 bases between them. As DNA, the CDR3 is TGTGCCAGCAGCCCCCGGACAAGGAGCTACACCTTC. This codes for CASSPRTRSYTF.